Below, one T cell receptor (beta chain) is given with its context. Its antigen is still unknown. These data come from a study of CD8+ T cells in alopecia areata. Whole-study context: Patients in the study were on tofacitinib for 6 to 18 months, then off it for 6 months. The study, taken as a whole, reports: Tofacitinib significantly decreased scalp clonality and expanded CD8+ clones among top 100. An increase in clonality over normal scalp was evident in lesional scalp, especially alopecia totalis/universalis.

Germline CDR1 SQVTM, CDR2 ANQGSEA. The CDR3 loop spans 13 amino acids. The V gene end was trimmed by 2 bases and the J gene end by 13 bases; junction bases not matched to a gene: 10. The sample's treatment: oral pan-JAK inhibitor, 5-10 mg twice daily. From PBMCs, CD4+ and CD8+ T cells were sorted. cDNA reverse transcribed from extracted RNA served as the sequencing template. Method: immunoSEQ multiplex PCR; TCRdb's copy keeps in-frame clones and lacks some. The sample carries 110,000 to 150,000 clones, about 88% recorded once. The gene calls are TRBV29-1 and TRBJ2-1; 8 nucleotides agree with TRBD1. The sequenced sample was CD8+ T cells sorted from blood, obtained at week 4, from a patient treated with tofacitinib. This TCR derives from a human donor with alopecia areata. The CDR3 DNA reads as TGCAGCGTTGAACCGACAGGGGACGCCGAACAGTTCTTC. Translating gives CSVEPTGDAEQFF.